Listed below are T cell receptor beta chains from one sample, sequenced in a study of graft-versus-host responses after intestinal transplantation. Their antigens are not known. The assay was immunoSEQ multiplex PCR, and TCRdb's table has in-frame clones only and misses some. Of about 120,000 clones listed, just under 95% are singletons. The sample here was unstimulated CD4+ T cells sorted from spleen or lymph node cells, taken before intestinal transplant. These TCRs come from a human donor who received an intestinal transplant. CDR3s include the opening cysteine and the closing phenylalanine or tryptophan. A D gene is named only where the DNA matches it firmly. Rows may omit the clone size; those that give it use once, few, many or a size class.

clone size: .; D gene: TRBD2; V gene: TRBV5-1; J gene: TRBJ2-1; CDR3 DNA: TGCGCCAGCAGCCCCACGGTAGCGGGTGACAATGAGCAGTTCTTC; CDR3 protein: CASSPTVAGDNEQFF
clone size: .; D gene: .; V gene: TRBV25-1; J gene: TRBJ2-5; CDR3 DNA: TGTGCCAGCAGTGAATGGGAACAGCAAGAGACCCAGTACTTC; CDR3 protein: CASSEWEQQETQYF
clone size: .; D gene: .; V gene: TRBV5-6; J gene: TRBJ1-6; CDR3 DNA: TGTGCCAGCAGCTTGCCGGGACAAAATTCACCCCTCCACTTT; CDR3 protein: CASSLPGQNSPLHF
clone size: .; D gene: .; V gene: TRBV10-3; J gene: TRBJ2-1; CDR3 DNA: TGTGCCATCAGTGAGTCCCGGGACTTCTCCTACAATGAGCAGTTCTTC; CDR3 protein: CAISESRDFSYNEQFF
clone size: .; D gene: .; V gene: TRBV28; J gene: TRBJ2-1; CDR3 DNA: TGTGCCAGCACAATGGGCCCATCCTACAATGAGCAGTTCTTC; CDR3 protein: CASTMGPSYNEQFF
clone size: .; D gene: TRBD1; V gene: TRBV29-1; J gene: TRBJ1-2; CDR3 DNA: TGCAGCGTTGCCGGACAGGGTAGCTATGGCTACACCTTC; CDR3 protein: CSVAGQGSYGYTF
clone size: .; D gene: TRBD2; V gene: TRBV5-1; J gene: TRBJ2-1; CDR3 DNA: TGCGCCAGCAGCTTATTAATAGCGGGAGGGAATGAGCAGTTCTTC; CDR3 protein: CASSLLIAGGNEQFF
clone size: .; D gene: .; V gene: TRBV29-1; J gene: TRBJ1-1; CDR3 DNA: TGCAGCGCGACGGACAGGAACACTGAAGCTTTCTTT; CDR3 protein: CSATDRNTEAFF
clone size: once; D gene: .; V gene: TRBV18; J gene: TRBJ2-7; CDR3 DNA: TGTGCCAGCTCACCGGGGCTGGGGCAGGAGCAGTACTTC; CDR3 protein: CASSPGLGQEQYF
clone size: .; D gene: .; V gene: TRBV6-5; J gene: TRBJ1-4; CDR3 DNA: TGTGCCAGCATCAGAAGGGGAGGAAATGAAAAACTGTTTTTT; CDR3 protein: CASIRRGGNEKLFF
clone size: .; D gene: TRBD1; V gene: TRBV7-3; J gene: TRBJ2-2; CDR3 DNA: TGTGCCAGCAGCTTGGGGACAGGGGGCTCCGGGGAGCTGTTTTTT; CDR3 protein: CASSLGTGGSGELFF
clone size: once; D gene: TRBD1; V gene: TRBV27; J gene: TRBJ2-7; CDR3 DNA: TGTGCCAGCAGGGGGACAGCTGCCTACGAGCAGTACTTC; CDR3 protein: CASRGTAAYEQYF
clone size: .; D gene: .; V gene: TRBV28; J gene: TRBJ1-2; CDR3 DNA: TGTGCCAGCAGCCAATTCTATGGCTACACCTTC; CDR3 protein: CASSQFYGYTF
clone size: .; D gene: .; V gene: TRBV6-5; J gene: TRBJ1-5; CDR3 DNA: TGTGCCAGCAGTTACATTATATCGAATGGCAATCAGCCCCAGCATTTT; CDR3 protein: CASSYIISNGNQPQHF
clone size: .; D gene: .; V gene: TRBV28; J gene: TRBJ2-7; CDR3 DNA: TGTGCCAGCAGTTCCGCGAGGAGCGGAACTTCCTACGAGCAGTACTTC; CDR3 protein: CASSSARSGTSYEQYF
clone size: .; D gene: TRBD1; V gene: TRBV28; J gene: TRBJ1-2; CDR3 DNA: TGTGCCAGCAGTCTCCCCGGGACAGGTTCCTTCAACTATGGCTACACCTTC; CDR3 protein: CASSLPGTGSFNYGYTF
clone size: once; D gene: .; V gene: TRBV7-8; J gene: TRBJ1-2; CDR3 DNA: TGTGCCAGCAGCTTAGTTATTGCAGAATTACAAAATGAGGGCTATGGCTACACCTTC; CDR3 protein: CASSLVIAELQNEGYGYTF
clone size: .; D gene: .; V gene: TRBV28; J gene: TRBJ1-4; CDR3 DNA: TGTGCCAGCAGTTTATGGGGTGAAAAACTGTTTTTT; CDR3 protein: CASSLWGEKLFF
clone size: .; D gene: .; V gene: TRBV28; J gene: TRBJ2-7; CDR3 DNA: TGTGCCAGCAGTTTTCCTGGAGGGGTAGCCCTCTCCTACGAGCAGTACTTC; CDR3 protein: CASSFPGGVALSYEQYF
clone size: once; D gene: .; V gene: TRBV6-5; J gene: TRBJ1-1; CDR3 DNA: TGTGCCAGCTGGCTTTCTCCCGGGACAAGAGCTGAAGCTTTCTTT; CDR3 protein: CASWLSPGTRAEAFF
clone size: .; D gene: .; V gene: TRBV4-1; J gene: TRBJ2-3; CDR3 DNA: TGCGCCAGCAGCCCAGAGGCGACCACAGATACGCAGTATTTT; CDR3 protein: CASSPEATTDTQYF
clone size: .; D gene: .; V gene: TRBV5-1; J gene: TRBJ1-3; CDR3 DNA: TGCGCCAGCAGCTTGAGGTCTGGAAACACCATATATTTT; CDR3 protein: CASSLRSGNTIYF
clone size: .; D gene: .; V gene: TRBV27; J gene: TRBJ2-3; CDR3 DNA: TGTGCCAGCAGTTTATATAGCGGAGAGATCACAGATACGCAGTATTTT; CDR3 protein: CASSLYSGEITDTQYF
clone size: once; D gene: .; V gene: TRBV2; J gene: TRBJ2-3; CDR3 DNA: TGTGCCAGCAGGCTAGAACGCACAGATACGCAGTATTTT; CDR3 protein: CASRLERTDTQYF
clone size: once; D gene: .; V gene: TRBV10-3; J gene: TRBJ2-1; CDR3 DNA: TGTGCCATCACTTCGACAGGAGGGTTAAATGAGCAGTTCTTC; CDR3 protein: CAITSTGGLNEQFF
clone size: .; D gene: .; V gene: TRBV18; J gene: TRBJ2-5; CDR3 DNA: TGTGCCAGCTCACCAACAGGGCTCCAAGAGACCCAGTACTTC; CDR3 protein: CASSPTGLQETQYF
clone size: .; D gene: TRBD2; V gene: TRBV10-2; J gene: TRBJ2-1; CDR3 DNA: TGCGCCAGCAGTGCAGAAGCGGGAGGATACAATGAGCAGTTCTTC; CDR3 protein: CASSAEAGGYNEQFF
clone size: .; D gene: TRBD2; V gene: TRBV7-9; J gene: TRBJ2-7; CDR3 DNA: TGTGCCAGCAGCTCCCCACCGGGACTAGTCTCCTACGAGCAGTACTTC; CDR3 protein: CASSSPPGLVSYEQYF
clone size: .; D gene: .; V gene: TRBV29-1; J gene: TRBJ1-5; CDR3 DNA: TGCAGCGTTGAAGTGGACAGCAATCAGCCCCAGCATTTT; CDR3 protein: CSVEVDSNQPQHF
clone size: .; D gene: .; V gene: TRBV5-4; J gene: TRBJ2-3; CDR3 DNA: TGTGCCAGCAGCCATAAAGCGAAGGGGGATACGCAGTATTTT; CDR3 protein: CASSHKAKGDTQYF
clone size: once; D gene: .; V gene: TRBV7-3; J gene: TRBJ2-1; CDR3 DNA: TGTGCCAGCAGCCGCCTAGCCCCCCTAGAGCAGTTCTTC; CDR3 protein: CASSRLAPLEQFF
clone size: .; D gene: .; V gene: TRBV5-1; J gene: TRBJ2-7; CDR3 DNA: TGCGCCAGCTCCCCCCGGGTCGGCTCCCCCTCCTACGAGCAGTACTTC; CDR3 protein: CASSPRVGSPSYEQYF
clone size: .; D gene: .; V gene: TRBV28; J gene: TRBJ1-5; CDR3 DNA: TGTGCCAGCAGTTCTGGACAACATCAGCCCCAGCATTTT; CDR3 protein: CASSSGQHQPQHF
clone size: .; D gene: TRBD1; V gene: TRBV15; J gene: TRBJ1-2; CDR3 DNA: TGTGCCACCAGCAGAGAGACAGGGGGCGGCTACACCTTC; CDR3 protein: CATSRETGGGYTF
clone size: .; D gene: .; V gene: TRBV2; J gene: TRBJ2-3; CDR3 DNA: TGTGCCAGCAGCGGCAGGGGGGAGGGAGATACGCAGTATTTT; CDR3 protein: CASSGRGEGDTQYF
clone size: .; D gene: .; V gene: TRBV2; J gene: TRBJ2-7; CDR3 DNA: TGTGCCAGCAACGAAGGGAACGGACCGCTCCACGAGCAGTACTTC; CDR3 protein: CASNEGNGPLHEQYF
clone size: .; D gene: .; V gene: TRBV11-2; J gene: TRBJ2-2; CDR3 DNA: TGTGCCAGCAGCCCAAGGGCACGAACCGGGGAGCTGTTTTTT; CDR3 protein: CASSPRARTGELFF
clone size: .; D gene: .; V gene: TRBV5-1; J gene: TRBJ1-4; CDR3 DNA: TGCGCCAGCAGCTTGGTTGCAGGGTCCGGTGAAAAACTGTTTTTT; CDR3 protein: CASSLVAGSGEKLFF